This TCR beta chain was obtained from a study of OX40 agonist ivuxolimab in advanced cancers. Study-wide context: Patients in dose escalation had liver, melanoma, kidney or head and neck cancers. Partial responses were seen in three patients, one with hepatocellular carcinoma and two with cutaneous melanoma. Whole-study results and caveats: Among the lowest levels of clonal expansion were found in partial responders at 0.1-3.0 mg/kg.

In this sample, this clone turned up once. The antigen remains undetermined. Germline CDR1 and CDR2: SEHNR and FQNEAQ (reference sequence). Trimming cost V 0 bases and J 4 bases, with 10 bases left between them. The CDR3 totals 15 residues. The method was immunoSEQ multiplex PCR; TCRdb's version includes in-frame clones alone and lacks a portion of them. This sample has fewer than 30,000 clones; about four fifths occur once, and the top ten carry 32%. Blood samples were obtained at baseline, cycle 4 day 1, and cycle 7 day 1. The chain employs TRBV7-9 and TRBJ2-1, with D unclear. The source was CD4+ or CD8+ T cells sorted from blood, collected in a trial of the OX40 agonist ivuxolimab. The clonotype originates from an adult with an advanced solid tumor such as melanoma, head and neck, liver or kidney cancer. The CDR3 DNA reads TGTGCCAGCAGCTTAGCTCAACAAACATACAATGAGCAGTTCTTC. Its protein product is CASSLAQQTYNEQFF.